This entry concerns a single TCR beta chain. No antigen is known for it. The sample comes from a study of OX40 agonist ivuxolimab in advanced cancers. About the study: Given to patients was ivuxolimab, an agonistic anti-OX40 (CD134) antibody.

Sequencing used immunoSEQ multiplex PCR; TCRdb keeps in-frame clones, though not all of them. Altogether 55,000 to 85,000 clones are present, 86% being singletons, with the ten largest covering under 3.5%. Study outcomes and limitations: Near-lowest levels of clonal expansion characterized partial responders at 0.1-3.0 mg/kg.

The germline gives CDR1 MNHNY, CDR2 SVGAGI (reference sequence). The CDR3 has 13 residues. With 5 bases removed from V and 3 bases from J, the gap between germline ends came to 8 bases. J is TRBJ1-5 and V is TRBV6-6, with no clear D. This specimen consisted of CD4+ or CD8+ T cells sorted from blood, obtained in a trial of the OX40 agonist ivuxolimab. The clonotype originates from an adult with an advanced solid tumor such as melanoma, head and neck, liver or kidney cancer. The CDR3 loop is CASSPQPNQPQHF. The CDR3 DNA follows: TGTGCCAGCAGTCCCCAGCCCAATCAGCCCCAGCATTTT.